This is a list of T cell receptor beta chains from one sample in a study of blood T cell repertoires in COVID-19. Profiling relied on immunoSEQ multiplex PCR, and the TCRdb table lists in-frame clones only, not all of them. The sample records 20,000 to 25,000 clones, over 75% being singletons. Sequencing was carried out using peripheral blood. Receptor source: a human donor in a cohort sampled during active COVID-19. Both conserved end residues are part of each CDR3.

v_gene	j_gene	CDR3aa
TRBV12-3/TRBV12-4	TRBJ1-2	CASSLEGTRGYTF
TRBV9	TRBJ1-1	CASSVALGGMEAFF
TRBV15	TRBJ2-5	CATSRDRTGGKETQYF
TRBV7-2	TRBJ2-5	CASSLEVGGGLQETQYF
TRBV7-2	TRBJ1-1	CASSLGRYTEAFF
TRBV5-4	TRBJ2-7	CASSLGQGDEQYF
TRBV6-5	TRBJ1-2	CASRGSGESGYGYTF
TRBV30	TRBJ1-3	CAWSVGQVNGNTIYF
TRBV5-1	TRBJ2-2	CASSLIGGTGELFF
TRBV14	TRBJ1-6	CASSQERGSDSPLHF
TRBV5-5	TRBJ1-2	CASSFWDRANYGYTF
TRBV2	TRBJ2-3	CASSRGLGRTDTQYF
TRBV11-2	TRBJ2-5	CASSLALMAQYF
TRBV5-4	TRBJ1-1	CASSLRRGNTEAFF
TRBV19	TRBJ1-2	CASSANYGYTF
TRBV7-3	TRBJ1-2	CASSLGGDANGYTF
TRBV2	TRBJ1-4	CASSVDRVGEKLFF
TRBV7-8	TRBJ1-5	CASSLVGVGPVVQPQHF
TRBV25-1	TRBJ2-1	CASSGLAGVDEQFF
TRBV4-2	TRBJ2-1	CASSQAGVAGGPGDNEQFF
TRBV4-2	TRBJ2-7	CASSHRDRDYEQYF
TRBV6-2/TRBV6-3	TRBJ1-2	CASSYTAGALYGYTF
TRBV6-5	TRBJ2-7	CASSYQRQGGYEQYF
TRBV2	TRBJ1-5	CASRRDTNQPQHF
TRBV28	TRBJ1-5	CASSYGTGAFGNQPQHF
TRBV7-9	TRBJ2-3	CASSGRGANTDTQYF
TRBV2	TRBJ1-4	CASSEQGEEKLFF
TRBV5-8	TRBJ2-1	CASSMTGNDNEQFF
TRBV2	TRBJ2-4	CASKGDETGLAKNIQYF
TRBV20-1	TRBJ1-6	CSASGQARSPLHF
TRBV7-7	TRBJ2-2	CASSPGLLLNTGELFF
TRBV4-2	TRBJ1-1	CASSQDVQGTEAFF
TRBV5-1	TRBJ1-2	CASSSVFGVNYGYTF
TRBV5-4	TRBJ2-7	CASSPPGQRYEQYF
TRBV5-1	TRBJ1-1	CASSISGDTEAFF
TRBV5-1	TRBJ1-1	CASSVEGQSTEAFF
TRBV5-1	TRBJ2-1	CASSAAGGSYNEQFF
TRBV7-3	TRBJ1-1	CASSPVGGNTEAFF
TRBV4-2	TRBJ2-6	CASSQVNGVLTF
TRBV11-2	TRBJ2-2	CASSRGTGGTGELFF
TRBV6-2/TRBV6-3	TRBJ1-1	CASSYVTGGLNTEAFF
TRBV19	TRBJ1-5	CASGGYSNQPQHF
TRBV5-1	TRBJ1-4	CASRPTGGNEKLFF
TRBV5-6	TRBJ1-1	CASSSGWPRLGTEAFF
TRBV7-9	TRBJ2-7	CTSSSKRGGLRYEQYF
TRBV5-1	TRBJ1-4	CASSTMDSPNEKLFF
TRBV5-8	TRBJ1-3	CASSSDWGIGNTIYF
TRBV6-6	TRBJ1-1	CASSSQGVRTEAFF
TRBV7-9	TRBJ2-1	CASSLARLAGYGNEQFF
TRBV3-1/TRBV3-2	TRBJ1-2	CASSQDRTGRGYTF